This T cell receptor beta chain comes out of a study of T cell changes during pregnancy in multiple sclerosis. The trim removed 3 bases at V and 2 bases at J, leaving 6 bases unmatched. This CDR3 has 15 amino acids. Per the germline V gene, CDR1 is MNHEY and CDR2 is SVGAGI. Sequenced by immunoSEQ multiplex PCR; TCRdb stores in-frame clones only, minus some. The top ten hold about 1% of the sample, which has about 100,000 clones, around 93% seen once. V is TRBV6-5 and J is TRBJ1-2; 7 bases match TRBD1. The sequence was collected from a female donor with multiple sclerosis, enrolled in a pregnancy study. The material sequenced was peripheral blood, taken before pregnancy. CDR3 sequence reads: CASSYGTAKNYGYTF. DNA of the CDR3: TGTGCCAGCAGTTATGGGACAGCAAAAAACTATGGCTACACCTTC.